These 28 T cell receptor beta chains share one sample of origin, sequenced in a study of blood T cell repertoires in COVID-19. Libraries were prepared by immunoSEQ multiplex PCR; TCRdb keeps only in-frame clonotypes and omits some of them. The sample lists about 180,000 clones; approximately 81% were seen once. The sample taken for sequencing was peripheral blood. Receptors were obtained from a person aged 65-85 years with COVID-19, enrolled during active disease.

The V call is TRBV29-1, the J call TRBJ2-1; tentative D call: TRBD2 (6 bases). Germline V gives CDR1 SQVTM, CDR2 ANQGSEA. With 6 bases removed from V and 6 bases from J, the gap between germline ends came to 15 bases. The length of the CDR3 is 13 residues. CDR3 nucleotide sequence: TGCAGCGTCCAAATGGGGGGATCCAATGAGCAGTTCTTC. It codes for CSVQMGGSNEQFF.

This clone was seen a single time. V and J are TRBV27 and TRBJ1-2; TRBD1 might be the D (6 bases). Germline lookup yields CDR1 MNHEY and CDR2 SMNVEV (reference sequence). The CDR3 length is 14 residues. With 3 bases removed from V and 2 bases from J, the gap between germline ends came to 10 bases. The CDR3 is CASSFRGQNYGYTF. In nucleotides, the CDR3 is TGTGCCAGCAGTTTTCGGGGACAAAACTATGGCTACACCTTC.

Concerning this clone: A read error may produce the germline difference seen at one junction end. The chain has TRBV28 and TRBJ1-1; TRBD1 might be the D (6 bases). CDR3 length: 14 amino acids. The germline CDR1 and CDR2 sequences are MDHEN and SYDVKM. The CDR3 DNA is TGTGCCAGCAGTGAGGGGGGGAGAAACACTGAGGCTTTCTTT. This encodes CASSEGGRNTEAFF.

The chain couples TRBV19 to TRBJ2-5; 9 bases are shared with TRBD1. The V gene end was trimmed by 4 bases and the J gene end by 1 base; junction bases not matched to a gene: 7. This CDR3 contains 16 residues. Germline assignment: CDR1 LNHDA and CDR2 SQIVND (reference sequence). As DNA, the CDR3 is TGTGCCAGTAGTACCGGGACAGGGTCGGTCCAAGAGACCCAGTACTTC. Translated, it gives CASSTGTGSVQETQYF.

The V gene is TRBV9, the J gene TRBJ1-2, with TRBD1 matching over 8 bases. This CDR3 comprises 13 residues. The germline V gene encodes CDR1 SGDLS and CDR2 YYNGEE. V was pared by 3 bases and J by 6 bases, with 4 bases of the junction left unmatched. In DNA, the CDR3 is TGTGCCAGCAGCGAAACAGGGGGAAATGGCTACACCTTC. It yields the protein CASSETGGNGYTF.

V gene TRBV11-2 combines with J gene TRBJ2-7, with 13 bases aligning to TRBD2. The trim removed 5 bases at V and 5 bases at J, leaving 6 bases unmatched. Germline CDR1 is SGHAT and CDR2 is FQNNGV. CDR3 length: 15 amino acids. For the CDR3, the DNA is TGTGCCAGCAGCCCCGGGACTAGCGGGGTCCACGAGCAGTACTTC. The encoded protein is CASSPGTSGVHEQYF.

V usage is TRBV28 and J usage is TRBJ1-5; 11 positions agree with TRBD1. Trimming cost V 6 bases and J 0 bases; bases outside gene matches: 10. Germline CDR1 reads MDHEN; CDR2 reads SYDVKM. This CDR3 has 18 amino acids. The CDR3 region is CASSSLGTGGYSNQPQHF. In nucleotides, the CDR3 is TGTGCCAGCAGCTCCCTGGGGACAGGGGGTTATAGCAATCAGCCCCAGCATTTT. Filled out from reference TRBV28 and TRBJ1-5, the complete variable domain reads DVKVTQSSRYLVKRTGEKVFLECVQDMDHENMFWYRQDPGLGLRLIYFSYDVKMKEKGDIPEGYSVSREKKERFSLILESASTNQTSMYLCASSSLGTGGYSNQPQHFGDGTRLSIL.

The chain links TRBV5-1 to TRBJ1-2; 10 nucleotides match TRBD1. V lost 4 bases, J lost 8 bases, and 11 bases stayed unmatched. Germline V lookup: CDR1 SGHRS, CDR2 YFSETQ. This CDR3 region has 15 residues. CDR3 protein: CASSPGDRGLDGYTF. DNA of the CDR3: TGCGCCAGCAGCCCTGGGGACAGGGGCCTCGACGGCTACACCTTC.

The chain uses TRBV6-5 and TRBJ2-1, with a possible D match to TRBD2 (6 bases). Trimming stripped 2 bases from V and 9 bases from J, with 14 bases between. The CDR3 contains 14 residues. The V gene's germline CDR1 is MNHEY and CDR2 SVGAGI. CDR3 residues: CASSYTNQGGEQFF. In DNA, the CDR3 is TGTGCCAGCAGTTACACCAACCAGGGAGGTGAGCAGTTCTTC.

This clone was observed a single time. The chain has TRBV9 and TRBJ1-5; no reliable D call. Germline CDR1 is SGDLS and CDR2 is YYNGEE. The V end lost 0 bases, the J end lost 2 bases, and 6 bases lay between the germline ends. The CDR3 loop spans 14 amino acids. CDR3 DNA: TGTGCCAGCAGCGTAGGAACGGGCAATCAGCCCCAGCATTTT. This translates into CASSVGTGNQPQHF.

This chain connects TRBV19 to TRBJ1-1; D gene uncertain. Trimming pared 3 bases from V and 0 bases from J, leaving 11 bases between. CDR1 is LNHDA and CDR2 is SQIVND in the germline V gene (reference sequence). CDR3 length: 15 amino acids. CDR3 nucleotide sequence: TGTGCCAGTAGTATGAACTGGGCCTTGAACACTGAAGCTTTCTTT. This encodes CASSMNWALNTEAFF.

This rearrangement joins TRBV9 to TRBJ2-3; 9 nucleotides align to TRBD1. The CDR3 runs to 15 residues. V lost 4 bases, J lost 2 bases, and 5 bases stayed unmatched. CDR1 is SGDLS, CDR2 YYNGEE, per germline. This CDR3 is CASSTGGTVTDTQYF. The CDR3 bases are TGTGCCAGCAGCACAGGGGGCACAGTCACAGATACGCAGTATTTT.

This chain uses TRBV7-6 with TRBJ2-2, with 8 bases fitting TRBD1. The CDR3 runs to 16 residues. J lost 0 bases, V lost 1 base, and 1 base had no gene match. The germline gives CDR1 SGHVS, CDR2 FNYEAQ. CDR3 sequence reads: CASSLVQGANTGELFF. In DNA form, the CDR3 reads TGTGCCAGCAGCTTAGTACAGGGGGCGAACACCGGGGAGCTGTTTTTT.

CDR3 nucleotides: TGTGCCAGCAGCTTAGATGGACAGGGGGTCAAGCGCTATGGCTACACCTTC. The encoded protein is CASSLDGQGVKRYGYTF. The rearrangement links TRBV7-8 to TRBJ1-2, with 10 bases lining up with TRBD1. Looked up from germline, CDR1 is SGHVS and CDR2 is FQNEAQ. The CDR3 has 17 residues. V shed 1 base and J 4 bases; nucleotides not matched to a gene: 9.

The CDR3 is CASSSQWGTGSSPLHF. In DNA form, the CDR3 reads TGTGCCAGCAGCTCCCAATGGGGGACAGGGTCATCACCCCTCCACTTT. The V gene is TRBV9, the J gene TRBJ1-6; TRBD1 matches at 9 bases. In germline, CDR1 is SGDLS, CDR2 YYNGEE. The CDR3 is made up of 16 amino acids. The V and J ends lost 4 bases and 10 bases, in that order; junction bases with no gene match: 12.

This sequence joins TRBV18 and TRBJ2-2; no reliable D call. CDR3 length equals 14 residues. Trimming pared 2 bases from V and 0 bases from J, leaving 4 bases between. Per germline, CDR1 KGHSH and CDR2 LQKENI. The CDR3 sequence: CASSPFANTGELFF. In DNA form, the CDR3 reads TGTGCCAGCTCACCATTCGCGAACACCGGGGAGCTGTTTTTT. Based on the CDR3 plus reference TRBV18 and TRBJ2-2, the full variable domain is NAGVMQNPRHLVRRRGQEARLRCSPMKGHSHVYWYRQLPEEGLKFMVYLQKENIIDESGMPKERFSAEFPKEGPSILRIQQVVRGDSAAYFCASSPFANTGELFFGEGSRLTVL.

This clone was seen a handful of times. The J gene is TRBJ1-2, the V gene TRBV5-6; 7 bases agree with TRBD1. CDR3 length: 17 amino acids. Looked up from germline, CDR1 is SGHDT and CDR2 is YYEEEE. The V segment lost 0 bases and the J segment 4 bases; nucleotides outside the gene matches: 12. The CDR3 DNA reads TGTGCCAGCAGCTTGGCCACGGGACAGTTCCCCCCCTATGGCTACACCTTC. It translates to CASSLATGQFPPYGYTF.

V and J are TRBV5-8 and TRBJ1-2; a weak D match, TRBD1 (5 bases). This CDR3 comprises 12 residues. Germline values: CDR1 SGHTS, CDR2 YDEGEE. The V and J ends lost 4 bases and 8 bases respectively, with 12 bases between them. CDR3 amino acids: CASSTQGGGYTF. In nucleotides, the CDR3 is TGTGCCAGCAGCACCCAGGGCGGAGGCTACACCTTC. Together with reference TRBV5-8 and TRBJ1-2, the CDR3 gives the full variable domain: EAGVTQSPTHLIKTRGQQATLRCSPISGHTSVYWYQQALGLGLQFLLWYDEGEERNRGNFPPRFSGRQFPNYSSELNVNALELEDSALYLCASSTQGGGYTFGSGTRLTVV.

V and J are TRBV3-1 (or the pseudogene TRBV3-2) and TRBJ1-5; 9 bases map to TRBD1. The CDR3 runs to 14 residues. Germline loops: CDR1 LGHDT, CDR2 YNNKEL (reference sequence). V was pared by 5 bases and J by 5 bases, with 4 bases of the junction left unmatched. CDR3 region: CASSERTGDQPQHF. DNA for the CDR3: TGTGCCAGCAGCGAAAGGACAGGGGATCAGCCCCAGCATTTT.

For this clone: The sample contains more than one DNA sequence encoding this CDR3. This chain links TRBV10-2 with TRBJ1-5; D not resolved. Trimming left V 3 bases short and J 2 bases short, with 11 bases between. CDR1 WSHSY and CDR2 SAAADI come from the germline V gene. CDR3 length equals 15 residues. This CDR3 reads CASSESGHRNQPQHF. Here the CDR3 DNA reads TGCGCCAGCAGTGAATCTGGGCATCGCAATCAGCCCCAGCATTTT.

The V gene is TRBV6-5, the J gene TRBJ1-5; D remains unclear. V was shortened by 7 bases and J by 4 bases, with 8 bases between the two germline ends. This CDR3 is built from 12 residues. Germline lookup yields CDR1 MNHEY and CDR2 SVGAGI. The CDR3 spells CASNQQNQPQHF. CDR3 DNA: TGTGCCAGCAATCAACAGAATCAGCCCCAGCATTTT.

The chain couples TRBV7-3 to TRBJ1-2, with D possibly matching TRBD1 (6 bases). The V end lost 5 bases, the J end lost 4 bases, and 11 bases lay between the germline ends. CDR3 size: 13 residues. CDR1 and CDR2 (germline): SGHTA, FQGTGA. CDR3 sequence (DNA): TGTGCCAGCAGCACGGACAGCACCTATGGCTACACCTTC. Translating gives CASSTDSTYGYTF.

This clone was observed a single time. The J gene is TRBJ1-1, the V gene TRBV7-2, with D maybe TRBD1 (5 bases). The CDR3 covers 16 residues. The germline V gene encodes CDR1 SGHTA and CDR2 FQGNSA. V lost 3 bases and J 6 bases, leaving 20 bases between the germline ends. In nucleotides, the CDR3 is TGTGCCAGCAGCTTCGAGCCTTCCAGGGCCGGCCCTGAAGCTTTCTTT. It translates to CASSFEPSRAGPEAFF.

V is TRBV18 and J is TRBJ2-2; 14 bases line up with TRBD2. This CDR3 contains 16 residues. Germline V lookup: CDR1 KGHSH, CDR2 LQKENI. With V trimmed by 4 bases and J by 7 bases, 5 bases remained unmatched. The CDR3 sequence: CASSRGLAGGGGELFF. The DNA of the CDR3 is TGTGCCAGCTCACGAGGACTAGCGGGAGGAGGCGGGGAGCTGTTTTTT. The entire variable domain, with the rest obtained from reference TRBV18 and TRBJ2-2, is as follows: NAGVMQNPRHLVRRRGQEARLRCSPMKGHSHVYWYRQLPEEGLKFMVYLQKENIIDESGMPKERFSAEFPKEGPSILRIQQVVRGDSAAYFCASSRGLAGGGGELFFGEGSRLTVL.

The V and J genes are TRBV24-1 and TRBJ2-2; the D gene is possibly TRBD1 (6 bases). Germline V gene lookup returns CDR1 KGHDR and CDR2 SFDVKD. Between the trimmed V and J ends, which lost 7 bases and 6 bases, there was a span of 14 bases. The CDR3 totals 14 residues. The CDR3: CATSDFGQPGELFF. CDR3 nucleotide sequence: TGTGCCACCAGCGACTTTGGACAGCCCGGGGAGCTGTTTTTT.

CDR3 region: CASSPSGQETQYF. The CDR3, as DNA: TGTGCCAGCAGTCCTAGCGGCCAAGAGACCCAGTACTTC. This rearrangement joins TRBV7-9 to TRBJ2-5, with 7 bases that match TRBD2. This CDR3 contains 13 residues. Germline loops: CDR1 SEHNR, CDR2 FQNEAQ (reference sequence). Trimming at V came to 6 bases and at J to 1 base, leaving 2 bases not matched to a gene.

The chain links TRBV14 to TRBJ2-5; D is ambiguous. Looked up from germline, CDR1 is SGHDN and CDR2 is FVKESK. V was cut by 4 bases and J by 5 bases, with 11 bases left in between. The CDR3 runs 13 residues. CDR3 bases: TGTGCCAGCAGCCGAGCCACCAAGGAGACCCAGTACTTC. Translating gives CASSRATKETQYF.

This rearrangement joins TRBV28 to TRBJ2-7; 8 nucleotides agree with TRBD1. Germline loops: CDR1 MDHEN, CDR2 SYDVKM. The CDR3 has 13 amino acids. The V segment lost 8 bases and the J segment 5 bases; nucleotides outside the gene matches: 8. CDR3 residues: CASRKTGDDEQYF. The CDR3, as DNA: TGTGCCAGCCGAAAGACAGGGGATGACGAGCAGTACTTC.